This T cell receptor beta chain originates from a study of CXCR3-negative and CXCR3-positive naive CD8 T cells. Study-wide results and limits: The level of CXCR3 expression partially decreased after cryopreservation; the majority of assays used fresh PBMCs. CXCR3-negative and CXCR3-positive naive cells shared comparable TRBV-TRBJ usage, but memory cells did not. With surface CD5 comparable between naive subsets, TCR strength was estimated using properties derived from the TRB CDR3. Both naive subsets showed comparably high diversity, and memory CD8+ cells showed much lower diversity.

As to this clonotype: The antigen is undetermined.

The method, 5' RACE with UMI labels, was used to prepare the TRB cDNA libraries. Each CDR3 protein gets one entry in TCRdb, which reprocessed the 5' RACE reads and gives no DNA. Its clone listing holds 20,000 to 25,000 distinct CDR3 sequences. From germline, CDR1 is SGHVS and CDR2 FNYEAQ. The CDR3 has 13 amino acids. The rearrangement links TRBV7-6 to TRBJ1-2. The specimen was memory CD8+ T cells from blood. The clonotype was recovered from a human donor in good health. Some clones in this sample may be carry-over from other donors' samples. The CDR3 loop is CASSLAGAEGYTF.